Below are 14 T cell receptor beta chains sequenced from a single sample in a study of T cells in Graves' hyperthyroidism and ophthalmopathy. There were TCR beta CDR3 regions amplified from RNA transcripts. HTBI primers drove first-round RT-PCR of the TCR CDR3. A single record per CDR3 protein comes from TCRdb applying MiXCR to the multiplex PCR reads. The sample consists of under 450,000 distinct CDR3 sequences, about 14% of them appearing once. The sample was blood. These receptors were collected from a man aged 25-40 years with Graves' hyperthyroidism that later progressed to Graves' ophthalmopathy.

This clonotype was counted ten times or more. This chain joins TRBV27 and TRBJ2-7; 8 bases fit TRBD2. This CDR3 spans 15 amino acids. Germline loops: CDR1 MNHEY, CDR2 SMNVEV (reference sequence). V lost 3 bases, J lost 4 bases, and 8 bases stayed unmatched. DNA of the CDR3: TGTGCCAGCAGTTTCTCGGGGGGGCTTGGGTACGAGCAGTACTTC. This sequence encodes CASSFSGGLGYEQYF.

V usage is TRBV7-9 and J usage is TRBJ2-3, with 11 bases fitting TRBD1. The germline gives CDR1 SEHNR, CDR2 FQNEAQ (reference sequence). This CDR3 is 17 amino acids long. V lost 1 base, J lost 3 bases, and 6 bases stayed unmatched. The CDR3 DNA reads TGTGCCAGCAGCTTAGGCCTGGGGACAGGGGGTACAGATACGCAGTATTTT. It codes for CASSLGLGTGGTDTQYF.

Many counts were recorded for this clonotype. The genes are TRBV27 and TRBJ1-3; TRBD1 aligns across 8 bases. The CDR3 sequence is 14 residues long. The V and J ends lost 6 bases and 4 bases, in that order; junction bases with no gene match: 5. Germline values: CDR1 MNHEY, CDR2 SMNVEV (reference sequence). The CDR3 region is CASRLTGAGNTIYF. The CDR3 nucleotides read TGTGCCAGCAGATTGACAGGGGCCGGAAACACCATATATTTT.

In this sample, this clonotype turned up many times. The chain links TRBV3-1 to TRBJ2-5, with no clear D. V lost 0 bases and J 9 bases, leaving 8 bases between the germline ends. The CDR3 is made up of 12 amino acids. Germline assignment: CDR1 LGHDT and CDR2 YNNKEL (reference sequence). Here the CDR3 reads CASSQDSRAQYF. The CDR3 coding sequence is TGTGCCAGCAGCCAAGACTCTAGGGCCCAGTACTTC.

This clonotype has at least ten counts. This sequence joins TRBV6-1 and TRBJ2-1; no firm D call. Germline V gives CDR1 MNHNS, CDR2 SASEGT. The V end lost 10 bases, the J end lost 8 bases, and 15 bases lay between the germline ends. This CDR3 contains 12 residues. The CDR3 DNA reads as TGTGCCACCCGTTCCGTTGGAGATGAGCAGTTCTTC. Residues: CATRSVGDEQFF.

This clonotype was found many times. The chain recombines TRBV9 with TRBJ2-3; no reliable D call. Germline V lookup: CDR1 SGDLS, CDR2 YYNGEE. Trimming removed 0 bases at V and 0 bases at J, with 5 bases between. The CDR3 sequence is 14 residues long. CDR3 loop: CASSVGLSTDTQYF. The CDR3 coding sequence is TGTGCCAGCAGCGTAGGCCTTAGCACAGATACGCAGTATTTT.

Ten or more counts support this clonotype. This chain connects TRBV7-9 to TRBJ2-3; TRBD2 matches at 15 bases. The J segment lost 0 bases and the V segment lost 4 bases, leaving 2 bases of the junction unmatched. The CDR3 loop spans 17 amino acids. Germline CDR1 is SEHNR and CDR2 is FQNEAQ (reference sequence). This CDR3 reads CASSSGLAGGSTDTQYF. Written as DNA, the CDR3 is TGTGCCAGCAGCTCCGGACTAGCGGGGGGGAGCACAGATACGCAGTATTTT.

Many counts were recorded for this clonotype. The chain carries TRBV30 and TRBJ1-2, with D possibly matching TRBD1 (6 bases). CDR1 is GTSNPN and CDR2 is SVGIG in the germline V gene (reference sequence). Trimming cost V 2 bases and J 4 bases, with 8 bases left between them. The CDR3 runs 12 residues. For the CDR3, the DNA is TGTGCCTGGAGTAGGGACACCTATGGCTACACCTTC. Translation gives CAWSRDTYGYTF. The full variable domain, with the rest looked up from reference TRBV30 and TRBJ1-2, is SQTIHQWPATLVQPVGSPLSLECTVEGTSNPNLYWYRQAAGRGLQLLFYSVGIGQISSEVPQNLSASRPQDRQFILSSKKLLLSDSGFYLCAWSRDTYGYTFGSGTRLTVV.

The table lists this clonotype with many counts. V is TRBV18 and J is TRBJ1-5; TRBD1 is a possible D gene (5 bases). The CDR3 is 13 amino acids. Germline-derived CDR1 and CDR2 are KGHSH and LQKENI. Trimming took 5 bases from V and 5 from J, leaving 10 bases between them. CDR3 sequence: CASSRQSDQPQHF. Here the CDR3 DNA reads TGTGCCAGCTCAAGACAGTCAGATCAGCCCCAGCATTTT.

This clonotype has a count of ten or more. One junction end disagrees with the germline gene, perhaps due to a read error. The chain is built from TRBV5-1 and TRBJ1-4, with D possibly being TRBD1 (5 bases). Germline CDR1 SGHRS, CDR2 YFSETQ. This CDR3 has 15 residues. The CDR3 reads CASSLGVATNEKLFF. The CDR3 DNA reads as TGTGCCAGCAGCTTAGGGGTTGCAACTAATGAAAAACTGTTTTTT.

This clonotype has only a few counts. This sequence joins TRBV9 and TRBJ2-1; D is perhaps TRBD2 (6 bases). Germline lookup yields CDR1 SGDLS and CDR2 YYNGEE. The CDR3 sequence is 15 residues long. V was pared by 0 bases and J by 7 bases, with 14 bases between. CDR3 DNA sequence: TGTGCCAGCAGCGTAGCTACCCCTGCGGGGAATGAGCAGTTCTTC. Its protein is CASSVATPAGNEQFF. The full variable domain, its missing parts supplied by reference TRBV9 and TRBJ2-1, is DSGVTQTPKHLITATGQRVTLRCSPRSGDLSVYWYQQSLDQGLQFLIQYYNGEERAKGNILERFSAQQFPDLHSELNLSSLELGDSALYFCASSVATPAGNEQFFGPGTRLTVL.

Ten or more counts support this clonotype. V is TRBV28 and J is TRBJ1-1; 7 bases align to TRBD1. This CDR3 is built from 14 residues. The V gene's germline CDR1 is MDHEN and CDR2 SYDVKM. V was pared by 5 bases and J by 0 bases, with 3 bases of the junction left unmatched. CDR3 DNA sequence: TGTGCCAGCAGTGCAGGGACAGTGAACACTGAAGCTTTCTTT. It specifies CASSAGTVNTEAFF. Together with reference TRBV28 and TRBJ1-1, the CDR3 gives the full variable domain: DVKVTQSSRYLVKRTGEKVFLECVQDMDHENMFWYRQDPGLGLRLIYFSYDVKMKEKGDIPEGYSVSREKKERFSLILESASTNQTSMYLCASSAGTVNTEAFFGQGTRLTVV.

This clonotype was observed many times. The genes are TRBV7-9 and TRBJ2-3; 7 bases match TRBD2. CDR1 and CDR2 (germline): SEHNR, FQNEAQ (reference sequence). The V gene end was trimmed by 1 base and the J gene end by 4 bases; junction bases not matched to a gene: 5. This CDR3 has 15 residues. The CDR3 nucleotides are TGTGCCAGCAGCTTAGGGAGCGGGGTCCCAGATACGCAGTATTTT. Residues: CASSLGSGVPDTQYF.

J is TRBJ1-2 and V is TRBV7-9; D may be TRBD1 (5 bases). CDR3 length: 12 amino acids. V was trimmed by 3 bases and J by 5 bases, leaving 7 bases between them. CDR1 SEHNR and CDR2 FQNEAQ come from the germline V gene (reference sequence). The CDR3 sequence is CASSFDSYGYTF. The CDR3 bases are TGTGCCAGCAGCTTCGACAGTTATGGCTACACCTTC.